This TCR beta chain stems from a study of T cell responses to AZD1222 COVID-19 vaccine. Study-level findings and limits: Donors were largely white British and mainly female; clonal diversity was possibly underestimated.

Sequenced by immunoSEQ multiplex PCR; TCRdb stores in-frame clones only, minus some. The table lists fewer than 120,000 clones, under 95% of them singletons. Concerning this clone itself: Its antigen remains unknown.

V was pared by 3 bases and J by 0 bases, with 11 bases between. The V gene's germline CDR1 is LNHDA and CDR2 SQIVND (reference sequence). The CDR3 covers 15 residues. The chain joins TRBV19 to TRBJ1-2, with D perhaps matching TRBD1 (5 bases). The sequence came from an adult in good health. Sequences were derived from peripheral blood, sampled on day 0 of AZD1222 vaccination. For the CDR3, the DNA is TGTGCCAGTAGTATGAGACAGATTGCTAACTATGGCTACACCTTC. Its translation is CASSMRQIANYGYTF.